This is a list of T cell receptor beta chains from one sample in a study of Graves' ophthalmopathy and Graves' hyperthyroidism. One entry per CDR3 protein, called by TCRdb with MiXCR from the multiplex PCR reads. This sample has 350,000 or so distinct CDR3 sequences, with roughly 17% found just once. The sequenced material came from peripheral blood. These receptors all come from an adult man with Graves' ophthalmopathy. The CDR3 runs from the conserved cysteine through the conserved F or W. Each record gives: V gene, CDR3 protein.

TRBV2,CASKRGDSPLHF
TRBV2,CASTYGQGGTEAFF
TRBV15,CATSRERASNSPLHF
TRBV12-3/TRBV12-4,CASSPQTLAGVKTQYF
TRBV28,CATQGYEQYF
TRBV12-3/TRBV12-4,CASSWQANQPQHF
TRBV5-1,CASSSEGGDDEQYF
TRBV2,CASSGKAGGHEQYF
TRBV6-1,CASSETPGTDAPGELFF
TRBV11-3,CASSRLGGNSGANVLTF
TRBV4-3,CASSQKIGPNEAFF
TRBV6-2/TRBV6-3,CASSSALFYEQYF
TRBV30,CAWSVQVYEQYF
TRBV20-1,CSARIRDGELFF
TRBV11-2,CASSRFNRDSRRTQYF
TRBV20-1,CSARTLSSYEQYF
TRBV5-1,CASSGAAMNTEAFF
TRBV11-2,CASSSSRSGTQYF
TRBV6-5,CASSSGRGGPVYGYTF
TRBV5-1,CASSDSPNQPQHF
TRBV20-1,CSAPGQSNTEAFF
TRBV18,CASSPSRGLDQETQYF
TRBV5-6,CASSRGARLGNQPQHF
TRBV10-3,CAIRGGQGDMEAFF
TRBV30,CAWSGQTYGYTF
TRBV30,CAWSQIGRGATYGYTF
TRBV20-1,CSASRRAGEAFF
TRBV5-5,CASSSRPLNTEAFF
TRBV30,CASPWHQSANYGYTF
TRBV6-1,CASSRDQTQYF
TRBV28,CASREGTTRQSYEQYF
TRBV9,CASSVGSYGYTF
TRBV25-1,CASWGLAGRRETQYF
TRBV28,CASSLLPSGGYTF
TRBV5-1,CASSLSPGLSSYEQYF
TRBV6-1,CASSKDQGQRLYEQYF
TRBV6-2/TRBV6-3,CASSSLPQQPQHF
TRBV4-1,CASSQDWLGNEQYF
TRBV6-2/TRBV6-3,CASSWSENTEAFF
TRBV6-2/TRBV6-3,CASSYDRGGPNEQYF
TRBV29-1,CSVRFGGTLSYEQYF
TRBV12-3/TRBV12-4,CASSVGGGGLDQETQYF
TRBV5-8,CASSLAILANYGYTF
TRBV6-1,CASAGTSGNSYEQYF
TRBV4-1,CASSQDSPLRRNTEAFF
TRBV6-1,CASSGFRDRGHYEQYF
TRBV11-2,CASSFSGNNYEQYF
TRBV5-1,CASSLQGGIGETQYF
TRBV7-9,CASSSTRMAAEQYF
TRBV10-3,CAIRSAGGTNTGELFF
TRBV25-1,CASSAGVPGELFF
TRBV7-3,CASSWRPGETQYF
TRBV11-2,CASSLQEETQYF
TRBV20-1,CSAGQGVVYGYTF